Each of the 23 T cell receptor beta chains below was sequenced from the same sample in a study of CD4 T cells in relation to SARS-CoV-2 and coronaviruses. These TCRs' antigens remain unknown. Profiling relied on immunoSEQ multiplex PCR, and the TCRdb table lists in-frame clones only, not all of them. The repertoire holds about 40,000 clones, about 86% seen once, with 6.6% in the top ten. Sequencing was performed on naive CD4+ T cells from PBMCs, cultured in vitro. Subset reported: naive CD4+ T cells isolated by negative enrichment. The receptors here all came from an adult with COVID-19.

The CDR3 here is CASSYRIGTTNEKLFF. The CDR3 DNA reads as TGCGCCAGCAGCTACCGTATAGGAACAACTAATGAAAAACTGTTTTTT. V is TRBV4-1 and J is TRBJ1-4; D gene unclear. CDR3 size: 16 residues. V was trimmed by 5 bases and J by 0 bases, leaving 13 bases between them. Looked up from germline, CDR1 is MGHRA and CDR2 is YSYEKL.

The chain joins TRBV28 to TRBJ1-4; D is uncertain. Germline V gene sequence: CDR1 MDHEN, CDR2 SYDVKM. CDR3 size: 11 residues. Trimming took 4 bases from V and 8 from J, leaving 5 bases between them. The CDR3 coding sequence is TGTGCCAGCAGTTGGGGAGAAAAACTGTTTTTT. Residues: CASSWGEKLFF.

The CDR3 nucleotides are TGTGCCATCAGTGTCACGAGGGACCAAGAGACCCAGTACTTC. Translating it yields CAISVTRDQETQYF. The genes are TRBV10-3 and TRBJ2-5; TRBD2 is a possible D gene (5 bases). Deletions cut 4 bases from V and 0 bases from J, with 9 bases between. This CDR3 is 14 amino acids long. CDR1 and CDR2 (germline): ENHRY, SYGVKD.

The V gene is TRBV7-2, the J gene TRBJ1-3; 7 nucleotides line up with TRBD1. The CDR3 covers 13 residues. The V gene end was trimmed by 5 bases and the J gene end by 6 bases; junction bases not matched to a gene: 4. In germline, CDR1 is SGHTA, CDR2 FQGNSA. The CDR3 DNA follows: TGTGCCAGCAGCCCCGGGACAGAAAACACCATATATTTT. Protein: CASSPGTENTIYF.

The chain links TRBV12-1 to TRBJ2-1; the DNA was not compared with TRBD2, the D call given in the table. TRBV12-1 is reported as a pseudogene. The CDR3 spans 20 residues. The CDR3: CASSFMSGRAFGERDNEQFF. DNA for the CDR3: TGTGCCAGCAGCTTTATGAGCGGGAGGGCCTTCGGCGAGCGAGACAATGAGCAGTTCTTC.

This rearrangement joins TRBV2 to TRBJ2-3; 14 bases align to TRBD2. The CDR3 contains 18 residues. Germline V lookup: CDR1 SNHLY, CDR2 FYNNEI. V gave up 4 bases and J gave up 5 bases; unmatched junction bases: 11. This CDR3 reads CASSAPGLAGAGLDTQYF. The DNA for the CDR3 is TGTGCCAGCAGTGCACCGGGACTAGCGGGAGCGGGACTAGATACGCAGTATTTT.

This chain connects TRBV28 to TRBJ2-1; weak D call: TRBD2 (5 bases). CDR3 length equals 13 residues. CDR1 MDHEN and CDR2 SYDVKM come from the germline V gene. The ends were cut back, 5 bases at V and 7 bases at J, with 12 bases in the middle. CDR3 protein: CASSTTIANEQFF. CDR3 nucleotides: TGTGCCAGCAGTACCACCATAGCGAATGAGCAGTTCTTC.

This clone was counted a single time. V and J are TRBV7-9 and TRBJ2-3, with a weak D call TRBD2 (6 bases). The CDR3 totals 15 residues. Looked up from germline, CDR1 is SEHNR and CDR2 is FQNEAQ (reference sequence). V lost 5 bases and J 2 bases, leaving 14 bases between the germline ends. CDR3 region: CASSTRGLFTDTQYF. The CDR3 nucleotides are TGTGCCAGCAGCACAAGGGGACTTTTCACAGATACGCAGTATTTT.

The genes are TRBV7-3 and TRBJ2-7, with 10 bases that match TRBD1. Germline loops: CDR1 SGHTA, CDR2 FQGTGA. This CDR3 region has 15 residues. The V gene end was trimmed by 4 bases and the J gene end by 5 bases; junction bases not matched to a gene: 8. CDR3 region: CASSSSGTGVNEQYF. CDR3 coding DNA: TGTGCCAGCAGCTCTTCCGGGACAGGGGTCAACGAGCAGTACTTC.

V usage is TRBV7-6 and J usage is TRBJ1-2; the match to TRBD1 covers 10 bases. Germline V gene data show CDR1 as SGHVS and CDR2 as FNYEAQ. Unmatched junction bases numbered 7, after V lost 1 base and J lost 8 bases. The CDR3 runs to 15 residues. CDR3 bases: TGTGCCAGCAGCTTAGGGGAAGGGACAGGGGAGGGCTACACCTTC. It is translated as CASSLGEGTGEGYTF.

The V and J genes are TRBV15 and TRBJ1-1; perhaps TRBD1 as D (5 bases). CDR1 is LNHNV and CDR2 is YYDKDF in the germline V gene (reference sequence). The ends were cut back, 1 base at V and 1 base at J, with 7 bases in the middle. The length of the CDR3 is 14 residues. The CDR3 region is CATSRVTGNTEAFF. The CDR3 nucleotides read TGTGCCACCAGCAGAGTCACAGGGAACACTGAAGCTTTCTTT.

The CDR3 DNA reads TGCAGCGTAGGGAGCTCCTACGAGCAGTACTTC. As protein: CSVGSSYEQYF. This sequence joins TRBV29-1 and TRBJ2-7; TRBD2 might be the D (5 bases). Germline CDR1 reads SQVTM; CDR2 reads ANQGSEA. The CDR3 spans 11 residues. Trimming cost V 6 bases and J 0 bases, with 6 bases left between them.

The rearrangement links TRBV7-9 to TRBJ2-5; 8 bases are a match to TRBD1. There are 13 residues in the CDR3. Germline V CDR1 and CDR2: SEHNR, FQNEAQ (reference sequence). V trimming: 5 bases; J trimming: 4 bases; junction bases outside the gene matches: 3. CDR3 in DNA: TGTGCCAGCAGCGCAGGACAGGGAGAGACCCAGTACTTC. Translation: CASSAGQGETQYF.

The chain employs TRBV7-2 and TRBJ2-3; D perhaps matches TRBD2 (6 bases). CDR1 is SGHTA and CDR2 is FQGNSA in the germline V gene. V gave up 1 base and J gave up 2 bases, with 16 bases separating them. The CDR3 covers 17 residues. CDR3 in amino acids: CASSLGEISGLTDTQYF. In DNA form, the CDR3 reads TGTGCCAGCAGCTTAGGGGAGATTAGCGGACTCACAGATACGCAGTATTTT.

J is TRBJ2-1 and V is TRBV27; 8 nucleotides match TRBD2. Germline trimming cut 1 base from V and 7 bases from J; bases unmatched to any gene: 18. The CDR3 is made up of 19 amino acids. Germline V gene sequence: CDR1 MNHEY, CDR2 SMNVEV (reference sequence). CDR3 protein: CASSLWGTRALGSVNEQFF. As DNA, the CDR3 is TGTGCCAGCAGTTTATGGGGGACTAGGGCCCTCGGTAGTGTGAATGAGCAGTTCTTC.

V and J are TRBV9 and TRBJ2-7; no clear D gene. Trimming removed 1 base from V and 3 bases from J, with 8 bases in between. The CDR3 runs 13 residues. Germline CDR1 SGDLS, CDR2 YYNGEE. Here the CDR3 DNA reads TGTGCCAGCAGCGTACGGACGGGCTACGAGCAGTACTTC. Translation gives CASSVRTGYEQYF.

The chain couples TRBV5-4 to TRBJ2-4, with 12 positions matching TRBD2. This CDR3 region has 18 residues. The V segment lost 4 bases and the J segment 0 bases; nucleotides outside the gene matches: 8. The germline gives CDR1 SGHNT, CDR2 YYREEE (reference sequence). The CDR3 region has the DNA TGTGCCAGCAGCGCGGGACTAGCGGGTAGCCTAGCCAAAAACATTCAGTACTTC. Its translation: CASSAGLAGSLAKNIQYF.

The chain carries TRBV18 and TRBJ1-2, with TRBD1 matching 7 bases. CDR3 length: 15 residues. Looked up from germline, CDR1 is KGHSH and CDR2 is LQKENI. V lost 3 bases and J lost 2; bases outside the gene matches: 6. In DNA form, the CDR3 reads TGTGCCAGCTCACCCAACTGGGACAGCAACTATGGCTACACCTTC. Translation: CASSPNWDSNYGYTF.

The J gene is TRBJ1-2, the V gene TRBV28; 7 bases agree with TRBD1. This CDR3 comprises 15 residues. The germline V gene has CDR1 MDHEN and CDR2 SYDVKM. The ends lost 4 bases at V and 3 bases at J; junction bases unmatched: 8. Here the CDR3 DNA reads TGTGCCAGCAGTTCACCCGACAGGGACTACTATGGCTACACCTTC. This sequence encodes CASSSPDRDYYGYTF.

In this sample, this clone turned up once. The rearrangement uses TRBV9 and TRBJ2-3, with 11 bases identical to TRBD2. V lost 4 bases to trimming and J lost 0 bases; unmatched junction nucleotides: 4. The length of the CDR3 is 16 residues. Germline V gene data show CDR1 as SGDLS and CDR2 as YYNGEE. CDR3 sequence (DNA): TGTGCCAGCAGCAAGGGACTAGCGGAGAGCACAGATACGCAGTATTTT. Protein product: CASSKGLAESTDTQYF.

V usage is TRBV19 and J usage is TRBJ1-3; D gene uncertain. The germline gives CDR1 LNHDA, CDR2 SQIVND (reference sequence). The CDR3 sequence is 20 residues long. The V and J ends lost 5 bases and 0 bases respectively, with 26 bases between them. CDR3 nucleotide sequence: TGTGCCAGTAGTGCCCTCTCCGCGGCCCCTAAGGGATCCTCTGGAAACACCATATATTTT. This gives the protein CASSALSAAPKGSSGNTIYF.

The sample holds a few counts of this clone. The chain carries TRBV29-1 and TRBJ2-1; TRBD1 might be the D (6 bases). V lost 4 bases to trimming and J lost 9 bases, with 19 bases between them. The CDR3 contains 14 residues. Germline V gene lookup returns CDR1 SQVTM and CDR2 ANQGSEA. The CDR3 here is CSVGRAGDKGEQFF. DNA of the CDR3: TGCAGCGTTGGACGGGCAGGGGATAAAGGTGAGCAGTTCTTC.

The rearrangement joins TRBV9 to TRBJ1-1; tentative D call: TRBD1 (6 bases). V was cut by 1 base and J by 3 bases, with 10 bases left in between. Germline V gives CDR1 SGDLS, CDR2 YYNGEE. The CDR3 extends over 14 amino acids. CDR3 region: CASSVNSGDTEAFF. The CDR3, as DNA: TGTGCCAGCAGCGTAAATTCAGGGGACACTGAAGCTTTCTTT.